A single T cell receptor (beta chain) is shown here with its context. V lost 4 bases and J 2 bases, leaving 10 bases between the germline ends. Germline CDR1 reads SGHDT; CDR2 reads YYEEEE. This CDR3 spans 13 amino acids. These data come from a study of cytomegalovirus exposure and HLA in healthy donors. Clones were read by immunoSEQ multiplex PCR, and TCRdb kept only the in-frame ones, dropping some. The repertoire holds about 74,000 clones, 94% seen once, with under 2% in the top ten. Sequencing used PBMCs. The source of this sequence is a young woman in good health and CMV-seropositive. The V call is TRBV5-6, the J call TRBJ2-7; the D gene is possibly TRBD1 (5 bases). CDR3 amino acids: CASSKAGTYEQYF. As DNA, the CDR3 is TGTGCCAGCAGCAAGGCAGGGACCTACGAGCAGTACTTC.